Presented here are 27 T cell receptor beta chains from one specimen sequenced in a study of blood T cell repertoires in COVID-19. Clones were read by immunoSEQ multiplex PCR, and TCRdb kept only the in-frame ones, dropping some. The table lists roughly 14,000 clones, roughly 72% of them singletons, with 9.7% in the top ten. The sequenced material came from peripheral blood. These TCRs come from an older man with acute or convalescent COVID-19.

This clone was detected once. This chain uses TRBV7-6 with TRBJ2-1; TRBD1 agrees at 7 bases. V lost 1 base to trimming and J lost 4 bases; unmatched junction nucleotides: 4. The CDR3 contains 15 residues. The germline V gene has CDR1 SGHVS and CDR2 FNYEAQ. CDR3 nucleotide sequence: TGTGCCAGCAGCTTAGAGGCAGGGGGTTACAATGAGCAGTTCTTC. Protein sequence: CASSLEAGGYNEQFF.

This clone was counted between two and nine times. This rearrangement joins TRBV19 to TRBJ2-2; D might be TRBD2 (6 bases). This CDR3 comprises 16 residues. V was trimmed by 4 bases and J by 5 bases, leaving 17 bases between them. Germline V gene lookup returns CDR1 LNHDA and CDR2 SQIVND (reference sequence). The DNA of the CDR3 is TGTGCCAGTAGTAGGGGGGACCGCGGTGGGACCGGGGAGCTGTTTTTT. As protein: CASSRGDRGGTGELFF.

The V and J genes are TRBV30 and TRBJ1-5; D unclear. V lost 1 base and J 8 bases, leaving 15 bases between the germline ends. Per the germline V gene, CDR1 is GTSNPN and CDR2 is SVGIG (reference sequence). The CDR3 is 14 amino acids. The CDR3: CAWSDGVGTEPQHF. The DNA of the CDR3 is TGTGCCTGGAGTGACGGGGTGGGTACGGAGCCCCAGCATTTT. The full variable domain, completed using reference TRBV30 and TRBJ1-5, is SQTIHQWPATLVQPVGSPLSLECTVEGTSNPNLYWYRQAAGRGLQLLFYSVGIGQISSEVPQNLSASRPQDRQFILSSKKLLLSDSGFYLCAWSDGVGTEPQHFGDGTRLSIL.

CDR3 bases: TGCAGCGTTTCCCCGGGGGGGCTCGGAGAAAAACTGTTTTTT. Translated: CSVSPGGLGEKLFF. The V and J genes are TRBV29-1 and TRBJ1-4, with a weak D call TRBD1 (6 bases). V dropped 5 bases and J dropped 8 bases, with 18 bases sitting between them. The CDR3 extends over 14 amino acids. The germline CDR1 and CDR2 sequences are SQVTM and ANQGSEA.

V gene TRBV27 combines with J gene TRBJ1-1, with D tentatively TRBD1 (6 bases). The CDR3 runs 17 residues. V was pared by 8 bases and J by 1 base, with 23 bases between. The germline CDR1 and CDR2 sequences are MNHEY and SMNVEV (reference sequence). CDR3 nucleotide sequence: TGTGCCAGCGGAAAGGGACAAAGATTATCCACGAACACTGAAGCTTTCTTT. Residues: CASGKGQRLSTNTEAFF.

This clone was seen a few times. The J gene is TRBJ1-1, the V gene TRBV19; 7 positions match TRBD1. V gave up 5 bases and J gave up 6 bases; unmatched junction bases: 9. Germline V gene lookup returns CDR1 LNHDA and CDR2 SQIVND (reference sequence). CDR3 length: 14 residues. The chain's CDR3 is CASSHRGDRAEAFF. In nucleotides, the CDR3 is TGTGCCAGTAGTCACAGGGGTGATCGCGCTGAAGCTTTCTTT.

The rearrangement joins TRBV7-8 to TRBJ2-5, with 15 bases fitting TRBD2. Germline values: CDR1 SGHVS, CDR2 FQNEAQ. This CDR3 contains 19 residues. V lost 4 bases to trimming and J lost 2 bases; unmatched junction nucleotides: 11. CDR3 loop: CASSSYGTSGGTHQETQYF. In DNA, the CDR3 is TGTGCCAGCAGCTCCTACGGGACTAGCGGGGGGACCCATCAAGAGACCCAGTACTTC.

This chain connects TRBV28 to TRBJ1-2; TRBD1 might be the D (6 bases). V lost 6 bases and J lost 2, with 22 bases in between. CDR3 length: 17 residues. Germline CDR1 MDHEN, CDR2 SYDVKM. CDR3 coding DNA: TGTGCCAGCAGCCCACCGATACTGGGGGGGGCCAACTATGGCTACACCTTC. Amino acids: CASSPPILGGANYGYTF.

This clone has only a few counts. The V gene is TRBV6-5, the J gene TRBJ2-7, with D possibly matching TRBD2 (6 bases). The CDR3 sequence is 14 residues long. CDR1 is MNHEY, CDR2 SVGAGI, per germline. V lost 7 bases and J 6 bases, leaving 19 bases between the germline ends. CDR3 protein: CASIPRGTSSEQYF. DNA for the CDR3: TGTGCCAGCATCCCCCGGGGGACTTCGAGCGAGCAGTACTTC.

The rearrangement joins TRBV7-2 to TRBJ2-5, with D uncertain. The CDR3 has 11 residues. Germline V CDR1 and CDR2: SGHTA, FQGNSA. Trimming pared 4 bases from V and 9 bases from J, leaving 9 bases between. CDR3 nucleotides: TGTGCCAGCAGCTATATTTCTCCCCAGTACTTC. It codes for CASSYISPQYF.

V is TRBV6-2 or TRBV6-3 and J is TRBJ2-3, with D perhaps TRBD2 (6 bases). This CDR3 contains 16 residues. V gave up 4 bases and J gave up 2 bases, with 16 bases separating them. Germline V gene lookup returns CDR1 MNHEY and CDR2 SVGEGT. The chain's CDR3 is CASSSDRTTITDTQYF. The CDR3 DNA follows: TGTGCCAGCAGTTCCGACCGGACTACTATCACAGATACGCAGTATTTT.

The J gene is TRBJ1-3, the V gene TRBV5-5; 10 nucleotides match TRBD1. Germline V gene sequence: CDR1 SGHKS, CDR2 YYEKEE (reference sequence). This CDR3 has 19 residues. Trimming cost V 1 base and J 0 bases; bases outside gene matches: 10. This CDR3 is CASSLMGQGIGSSGNTIYF. DNA for the CDR3: TGTGCCAGCAGCTTGATGGGACAGGGGATCGGGAGCTCTGGAAACACCATATATTTT.

V is TRBV9 and J is TRBJ1-2, with 8 positions matching TRBD1. The V gene's germline CDR1 is SGDLS and CDR2 YYNGEE. V was pared by 3 bases and J by 4 bases, with 2 bases of the junction left unmatched. The CDR3 length is 13 residues. In nucleotides, the CDR3 is TGTGCCAGCAGCGGGGACAGGACCTATGGCTACACCTTC. Its protein product is CASSGDRTYGYTF.

The genes are TRBV3-1 (or the pseudogene TRBV3-2) and TRBJ2-6; D not certain. Germline loops: CDR1 LGHDT, CDR2 YNNKEL (reference sequence). Trimming stripped 4 bases from V and 2 bases from J, with 3 bases between. The CDR3 is 13 residues long. The CDR3 loop is CASSLAGANVLTF. CDR3 nucleotides: TGTGCCAGCAGCCTCGCTGGGGCCAACGTCCTGACTTTC.

The V gene is TRBV28, the J gene TRBJ2-7; TRBD1 is a possible D gene (6 bases). The CDR3 totals 15 residues. Germline values: CDR1 MDHEN, CDR2 SYDVKM. Trimming took 6 bases from V and 5 from J, leaving 20 bases between them. For the CDR3, the DNA is TGTGCCAGCAGCGATACAGGGTTCAGTAAGGACGAGCAGTACTTC. As protein: CASSDTGFSKDEQYF.

This clone has only a few counts. The gene calls are TRBV27 and TRBJ2-3; 7 bases map to TRBD2. The trim removed 6 bases at V and 2 bases at J, leaving 14 bases unmatched. Germline V gene lookup returns CDR1 MNHEY and CDR2 SMNVEV (reference sequence). This CDR3 spans 17 amino acids. CDR3 loop: CASSPRAASGNTDTQYF. CDR3 coding DNA: TGTGCCAGCAGCCCCCGGGCGGCTAGCGGTAACACAGATACGCAGTATTTT.

A few counts support this clone. The gene calls are TRBV3-1 (or the pseudogene TRBV3-2) and TRBJ2-4, with TRBD2 matching 7 bases. This CDR3 is built from 16 residues. V lost 5 bases to trimming and J lost 7 bases; unmatched junction nucleotides: 14. Germline V gene lookup returns CDR1 LGHDT and CDR2 YNNKEL (reference sequence). The CDR3 region has the DNA TGTGCCAGCAGCGACACCCTGAGGCTGGGGGGGAACATTCAGTACTTC. Translation gives CASSDTLRLGGNIQYF.

This clone is a singleton in its sample. V gene TRBV27 combines with J gene TRBJ2-6, with D possibly matching TRBD2 (5 bases). The CDR3 is made up of 21 amino acids. With 5 bases removed from V and 2 bases from J, the gap between germline ends came to 28 bases. Germline V gene lookup returns CDR1 MNHEY and CDR2 SMNVEV (reference sequence). Written as DNA, the CDR3 is TGTGCCAGCAGTCCACCGCCCCCGCGAGGAGGTATCCAGGCTGGGGCCAACGTCCTGACTTTC. It encodes CASSPPPPRGGIQAGANVLTF.

This CDR3 reads CASSLSLGHYNSPLHF. In DNA form, the CDR3 reads TGTGCCAGCAGTTTATCGCTCGGACACTATAATTCACCCCTCCACTTT. The chain links TRBV27 to TRBJ1-6, with D possibly being TRBD1 (5 bases). The V end was cut by 0 bases, the J end by 3 bases, with 9 bases between. Germline V lookup: CDR1 MNHEY, CDR2 SMNVEV (reference sequence). The CDR3 covers 16 residues.

In this sample, this clone turned up a few times. The chain employs TRBV6-5 and TRBJ1-1; tentatively, D is TRBD1 (5 bases). Germline-derived CDR1 and CDR2 are MNHEY and SVGAGI. Trimming stripped 2 bases from V and 0 bases from J, with 7 bases between. CDR3 size: 14 residues. CDR3: CASSYATVNTEAFF. The CDR3 DNA is TGTGCCAGCAGTTACGCGACAGTGAACACTGAAGCTTTCTTT.

This clone was seen a few times. V and J are TRBV6-5 and TRBJ1-2; D might be TRBD1 (6 bases). The V end was cut by 6 bases, the J end by 3 bases, with 17 bases between. The CDR3 is 15 residues long. CDR1 and CDR2 (germline): MNHEY, SVGAGI. CDR3: CASSPGGGPHYGYTF. CDR3 coding DNA: TGTGCCAGCAGCCCCGGGGGGGGGCCTCACTATGGCTACACCTTC.

There are a few counts of this clone. The chain has TRBV6-2 or TRBV6-3 and TRBJ1-1, with D maybe TRBD1 (6 bases). V lost 5 bases to trimming and J lost 4 bases, with 8 bases between them. There are 12 residues in the CDR3. Germline assignment: CDR1 MNHEY and CDR2 SVGEGT. The CDR3 spells CASSAGVTEAFF. CDR3 DNA: TGTGCCAGCAGTGCAGGGGTCACTGAAGCTTTCTTT.

The genes are TRBV6-2 or TRBV6-3 and TRBJ1-2; D call uncertain. The CDR3 is made up of 12 amino acids. V gave up 4 bases and J gave up 2 bases, with 5 bases separating them. The germline V gene encodes CDR1 MNHEY and CDR2 SVGEGT. This CDR3 is CASSFYNYGYTF. The CDR3, as DNA: TGTGCCAGCAGTTTCTACAACTATGGCTACACCTTC.

This clone was found a few times. The V call is TRBV5-1, the J call TRBJ1-5; 9 bases fit TRBD1. V dropped 4 bases and J dropped 7; count of bases not matched to a gene: 9. CDR3 size: 15 residues. Germline CDR1 is SGHRS and CDR2 is YFSETQ. In nucleotides, the CDR3 is TGCGCCAGCAGCCCTGGGACAGGGACTCAGCAGCCCCAGCATTTT. Residues: CASSPGTGTQQPQHF.

For the CDR3, the DNA is TGTGCCAGCAGCTTAGGTCCACTAACCGGCCATGGCTACACCTTC. This encodes CASSLGPLTGHGYTF. This chain uses TRBV11-2 with TRBJ1-2, with D unclear. Germline CDR1 reads SGHAT; CDR2 reads FQNNGV. V lost 1 base to trimming and J lost 6 bases, with 15 bases between them. The CDR3 is 15 residues long.

This chain joins TRBV6-6 and TRBJ1-5; tentatively, D is TRBD1 (6 bases). The CDR3 is 15 amino acids. CDR1 MNHNY and CDR2 SVGAGI come from the germline V gene (reference sequence). The V gene lost 2 bases and the J gene lost 6 bases, with 14 bases spanning the gap. For the CDR3, the DNA is TGTGCCAGCAGTTACGGGGGGGCCAATAGTCAGCCCCAGCATTTT. Its protein product is CASSYGGANSQPQHF.

This chain connects TRBV12-3 or TRBV12-4 to TRBJ2-1, with D perhaps TRBD1 (6 bases). This CDR3 contains 13 residues. V lost 5 bases and J lost 6, with 11 bases in between. Here the CDR3 reads CASSPVQGNEQFF. CDR3 sequence (DNA): TGTGCCAGCAGTCCGGTACAGGGCAATGAGCAGTTCTTC.